This is a list of T cell receptor beta chains from one sample in a study of T cells in Graves' hyperthyroidism and ophthalmopathy. From the multiplex PCR reads, TCRdb called clonotypes with MiXCR, one entry per CDR3 protein. The sample includes roughly 570,000 distinct CDR3 sequences, around 16% of them seen just once. The sequenced material came from blood. All receptors derive from a woman between 25 and 40 years old with Graves' hyperthyroidism. CDR3s include the opening cysteine and the closing phenylalanine or tryptophan. The D gene is left open where the match is weak. Clone size is given for some rows only: seen once, a few or many times, or a class if the clone is expanded.

v_call: TRBV27; clone_size: NA; d_call: TRBD1; cdr3_length: 15; j_call: TRBJ2-2; cdr3_nt: TGTGCCAGCAGACTAACAGGGGGACGGGTCGGGGAGCTGTTTTTT; cdr3_aa: CASRLTGGRVGELFF
v_call: TRBV5-4; clone_size: few; d_call: NA; cdr3_length: 17; j_call: TRBJ2-1; cdr3_nt: TGTGCCAGCAGCTTTGATCGGACGGGCTTAATCTACAATGAGCAGTTCTTC; cdr3_aa: CASSFDRTGLIYNEQFF
v_call: TRBV19; clone_size: few; d_call: NA; cdr3_length: 14; j_call: TRBJ2-7; cdr3_nt: TGTGCCAGTAGTATTGCAGGGAGAGGCTACGAGCAGTACTTC; cdr3_aa: CASSIAGRGYEQYF
v_call: TRBV3-1; clone_size: NA; d_call: TRBD1; cdr3_length: 19; j_call: TRBJ2-1; cdr3_nt: TGTGCCAGCAGCCCAGCCTCGGGACAGCAGATGAGCTCCTACAATGAGCAGTTCTTC; cdr3_aa: CASSPASGQQMSSYNEQFF
v_call: TRBV14; clone_size: many; d_call: NA; cdr3_length: 15; j_call: TRBJ1-5; cdr3_nt: TGTGCCAGCAGCCAAGATTACTCTGAGCCTCAGCCCCAGCATTTT; cdr3_aa: CASSQDYSEPQPQHF
v_call: TRBV5-4; clone_size: many; d_call: NA; cdr3_length: 15; j_call: TRBJ2-3; cdr3_nt: TGTGCCAGCAGCGGGAAAACAGGGAGCACAGATACGCAGTATTTT; cdr3_aa: CASSGKTGSTDTQYF
v_call: TRBV18; clone_size: many; d_call: TRBD1; cdr3_length: 14; j_call: TRBJ1-1; cdr3_nt: TGTGCCAGCTCACCCCAGGGGGTTGGCACTGAAGCTTTCTTT; cdr3_aa: CASSPQGVGTEAFF
v_call: TRBV11-2; clone_size: many; d_call: TRBD2; cdr3_length: 16; j_call: TRBJ2-1; cdr3_nt: TGTGCCAGCAGCTTAGCACTAGCGGGAGTAGGCAATGAGCAGTTCTTC; cdr3_aa: CASSLALAGVGNEQFF
v_call: TRBV11-2; clone_size: many; d_call: NA; cdr3_length: 14; j_call: TRBJ2-7; cdr3_nt: TGTGCCAGCAGACAGGGACCGGGCACCTACGAGCAGTACTTC; cdr3_aa: CASRQGPGTYEQYF
v_call: TRBV30; clone_size: few; d_call: NA; cdr3_length: 16; j_call: TRBJ2-2; cdr3_nt: TGTGCCCAGGCAATTATGGGAGGTCCGAACACCGGGGAGCTGTTTTTT; cdr3_aa: CAQAIMGGPNTGELFF
v_call: TRBV7-2; clone_size: many; d_call: NA; cdr3_length: 17; j_call: TRBJ2-7; cdr3_nt: TGTGCCAGCAGCCCCGATCGGGGGCTAGCGGAAGCCTACGAGCAGTACTTC; cdr3_aa: CASSPDRGLAEAYEQYF
v_call: TRBV7-9; clone_size: NA; d_call: TRBD2; cdr3_length: 12; j_call: TRBJ2-1; cdr3_nt: TGTGCCAGCAGCTCGACTAGCGGCGAGCAGTTCTTC; cdr3_aa: CASSSTSGEQFF
v_call: TRBV29-1; clone_size: NA; d_call: NA; cdr3_length: 14; j_call: TRBJ2-2; cdr3_nt: TGCAGCGTTGAAGAGGGGCTGAACACCGGGGAGCTGTTTTTT; cdr3_aa: CSVEEGLNTGELFF
v_call: TRBV20-1; clone_size: many; d_call: TRBD1; cdr3_length: 16; j_call: TRBJ2-7; cdr3_nt: TGCAGTGCTAGACTACGAGGGAGACAGGGCCCCTGGGAGCAGTACTTC; cdr3_aa: CSARLRGRQGPWEQYF
v_call: TRBV20-1; clone_size: few; d_call: NA; cdr3_length: 13; j_call: TRBJ2-7; cdr3_nt: TGCAGTGCTAAGGGATGGAAAGCCTACGAGCAGTACTTC; cdr3_aa: CSAKGWKAYEQYF
v_call: TRBV7-2; clone_size: many; d_call: NA; cdr3_length: 16; j_call: TRBJ2-1; cdr3_nt: TGTGCCAGCAGCTTAGTTAGCCTAGCGAGATTCAATGAGCAGTTCTTC; cdr3_aa: CASSLVSLARFNEQFF
v_call: TRBV13; clone_size: many; d_call: NA; cdr3_length: 16; j_call: TRBJ2-7; cdr3_nt: TGTGCCAGCAGCAGGGGGGGTGAAAACCGACCCTACGAGCAGTACTTC; cdr3_aa: CASSRGGENRPYEQYF
v_call: TRBV9; clone_size: NA; d_call: NA; cdr3_length: 15; j_call: TRBJ2-3; cdr3_nt: TGTGCCAGCAGCGAGGGAGGCGGTGGCACAGATACGCAGTATTTT; cdr3_aa: CASSEGGGGTDTQYF
v_call: TRBV6-1; clone_size: few; d_call: TRBD2; cdr3_length: 15; j_call: TRBJ2-3; cdr3_nt: TGTGCCAGCACCGGGACTAGCGGGGGGACAGATACGCAGTATTTT; cdr3_aa: CASTGTSGGTDTQYF
v_call: TRBV20-1; clone_size: NA; d_call: NA; cdr3_length: 16; j_call: TRBJ2-4; cdr3_nt: TGCAGTGCTAGAGATACCCTTACTTTAGCCAAAAACATTCAGTACTTC; cdr3_aa: CSARDTLTLAKNIQYF
v_call: TRBV20-1; clone_size: many; d_call: NA; cdr3_length: 17; j_call: TRBJ2-1; cdr3_nt: TGCAGTGCTAGAGATCTTTCGGGAGAATTCGGTAACAATGAGCAGTTCTTC; cdr3_aa: CSARDLSGEFGNNEQFF
v_call: TRBV19; clone_size: NA; d_call: NA; cdr3_length: 16; j_call: TRBJ1-5; cdr3_nt: TGTGCCAGTAGTATAGTTTGGACAGTCGATAATCAGCCCCAGCATTTT; cdr3_aa: CASSIVWTVDNQPQHF
v_call: TRBV28; clone_size: many; d_call: NA; cdr3_length: 19; j_call: TRBJ2-3; cdr3_nt: TGTGCCAGCAGTTTCAGGTGGCGGGCTACTAACGCAAAATGGGATACGCAGTATTTT; cdr3_aa: CASSFRWRATNAKWDTQYF
v_call: TRBV4-1; clone_size: NA; d_call: NA; cdr3_length: 15; j_call: TRBJ1-1; cdr3_nt: TGCGCCAGCAGCCAATACGGGCGGGTGAACACTGAAGCTTTCTTT; cdr3_aa: CASSQYGRVNTEAFF
v_call: TRBV12-3/TRBV12-4; clone_size: many; d_call: NA; cdr3_length: 13; j_call: TRBJ2-1; cdr3_nt: TGTGCCAGCAGTATGAACAGGGTCAATGAGCAGTTCTTC; cdr3_aa: CASSMNRVNEQFF
v_call: TRBV6-1; clone_size: many; d_call: NA; cdr3_length: 13; j_call: TRBJ1-2; cdr3_nt: TGTGCCAGCAGCCGGGACTCCTGGTATGGCTACACCTTC; cdr3_aa: CASSRDSWYGYTF
v_call: TRBV4-1; clone_size: NA; d_call: NA; cdr3_length: 14; j_call: TRBJ2-7; cdr3_nt: TGCGCCAGCAGCCGCGGCGGGGCCACCTACGAGCAGTACTTC; cdr3_aa: CASSRGGATYEQYF
v_call: TRBV2; clone_size: many; d_call: NA; cdr3_length: 13; j_call: TRBJ1-2; cdr3_nt: TGTGCCAGCAGTGAAGGGCCCGGCTGGGGCTACACCTTC; cdr3_aa: CASSEGPGWGYTF
v_call: TRBV6-1; clone_size: few; d_call: NA; cdr3_length: 13; j_call: TRBJ2-7; cdr3_nt: TGTGCCAGCAGTAGGGACTTCGGCTACGAGCAGTACTTC; cdr3_aa: CASSRDFGYEQYF
v_call: TRBV29-1; clone_size: few; d_call: TRBD2; cdr3_length: 15; j_call: TRBJ2-1; cdr3_nt: TGCAGCGTTGACGAACTAGCGGGAGGACCATTTGAGCAGTTCTTC; cdr3_aa: CSVDELAGGPFEQFF
v_call: TRBV3-1; clone_size: many; d_call: NA; cdr3_length: 13; j_call: TRBJ1-1; cdr3_nt: TGTGCCAGCAGCCTCTCTGGGGGGGATGAAGCTTTCTTT; cdr3_aa: CASSLSGGDEAFF
v_call: TRBV5-6; clone_size: few; d_call: NA; cdr3_length: 14; j_call: TRBJ2-5; cdr3_nt: TGTGCCAGCAGCTTGAGTCGGGTAGCCGTGACCCAGTACTTC; cdr3_aa: CASSLSRVAVTQYF
v_call: TRBV7-8; clone_size: few; d_call: NA; cdr3_length: 17; j_call: TRBJ2-1; cdr3_nt: TGTGCCAGCAGCCCCCCGAGCTTTCACGGGGGATACAATGAGCAGTTCTTC; cdr3_aa: CASSPPSFHGGYNEQFF
v_call: TRBV27; clone_size: many; d_call: TRBD1; cdr3_length: 16; j_call: TRBJ1-4; cdr3_nt: TGTGCCAGCAGTCAAGGACAGGGCGTAACTAATGAAAAACTGTTTTTT; cdr3_aa: CASSQGQGVTNEKLFF
v_call: TRBV14; clone_size: few; d_call: NA; cdr3_length: 14; j_call: TRBJ2-1; cdr3_nt: TGTGCCAGCAGCCGCCTACAGGGAAGGGATGAGCAGTTCTTC; cdr3_aa: CASSRLQGRDEQFF
v_call: TRBV10-1; clone_size: NA; d_call: NA; cdr3_length: 12; j_call: TRBJ2-1; cdr3_nt: TGCGCCAGCAGAGCTACCGCGGGTGAGCAGTTCTTC; cdr3_aa: CASRATAGEQFF
v_call: TRBV20-1; clone_size: few; d_call: TRBD2; cdr3_length: 14; j_call: TRBJ2-7; cdr3_nt: TGCAGTGCTACACCGGGACTAGCGGTCTACGAGCAGTACTTC; cdr3_aa: CSATPGLAVYEQYF
v_call: TRBV12-3/TRBV12-4; clone_size: NA; d_call: NA; cdr3_length: 14; j_call: TRBJ2-2; cdr3_nt: TGTGCCAGCAGCCACCCCACGGTCACCGGGGAGCTGTTTTTT; cdr3_aa: CASSHPTVTGELFF
v_call: TRBV12-3/TRBV12-4; clone_size: many; d_call: NA; cdr3_length: 14; j_call: TRBJ2-5; cdr3_nt: TGTGCCAGCAGTCTCCCGACTAGGTTCGAGACCCAGTACTTC; cdr3_aa: CASSLPTRFETQYF
v_call: TRBV3-1; clone_size: many; d_call: TRBD2; cdr3_length: 16; j_call: TRBJ2-1; cdr3_nt: TGTGCCAGCAGCCAAGGACCGGGACTAGCCTTCGATGAGCAGTTCTTC; cdr3_aa: CASSQGPGLAFDEQFF
v_call: TRBV18; clone_size: NA; d_call: TRBD1; cdr3_length: 16; j_call: TRBJ1-6; cdr3_nt: TGTGCCAGCTCACCATACCCGGGACAGAGGTCATCACCCCTCCACTTT; cdr3_aa: CASSPYPGQRSSPLHF
v_call: TRBV28; clone_size: many; d_call: NA; cdr3_length: 14; j_call: TRBJ2-5; cdr3_nt: TGTGCCAGCAATCCTCTCGGAGGGCAAGAGACCCAGTACTTC; cdr3_aa: CASNPLGGQETQYF
v_call: TRBV29-1; clone_size: many; d_call: TRBD1; cdr3_length: 14; j_call: TRBJ1-1; cdr3_nt: TGCAGCGTCCAAACGGGACAGTTGAACACTGAAGCTTTCTTT; cdr3_aa: CSVQTGQLNTEAFF
v_call: TRBV27; clone_size: few; d_call: NA; cdr3_length: 12; j_call: TRBJ2-3; cdr3_nt: TGTGCCAGCACGGCAGAGACAGATACGCAGTATTTT; cdr3_aa: CASTAETDTQYF
v_call: TRBV19; clone_size: few; d_call: TRBD1; cdr3_length: 16; j_call: TRBJ2-2; cdr3_nt: TGTGCCAGTAGTTTCCGGACAGGGCAGAACACCGGGGAGCTGTTTTTT; cdr3_aa: CASSFRTGQNTGELFF
v_call: TRBV28; clone_size: many; d_call: NA; cdr3_length: 13; j_call: TRBJ1-1; cdr3_nt: TGTGCCAGCAGGTTGACAGAGAACACTGAAGCTTTCTTT; cdr3_aa: CASRLTENTEAFF
v_call: TRBV28; clone_size: many; d_call: TRBD1; cdr3_length: 14; j_call: TRBJ1-2; cdr3_nt: TGTGCCAGCAGAACCGGGGGAGGGGGCCTTGGCTACACCTTC; cdr3_aa: CASRTGGGGLGYTF
v_call: TRBV14; clone_size: NA; d_call: TRBD1; cdr3_length: 16; j_call: TRBJ2-2; cdr3_nt: TGTGCCAGCAGCCAGTACGACAGGGGGCCGGCCGGGGAGCTGTTTTTT; cdr3_aa: CASSQYDRGPAGELFF
v_call: TRBV7-9; clone_size: NA; d_call: NA; cdr3_length: 15; j_call: TRBJ2-7; cdr3_nt: TGTGCCAGCAGCTTAGATGGTTCTCTATCCTACGAGCAGTACTTC; cdr3_aa: CASSLDGSLSYEQYF
v_call: TRBV7-2; clone_size: many; d_call: NA; cdr3_length: 14; j_call: TRBJ1-2; cdr3_nt: TGTGCCAGCAGCCTCGCCACTAGCCTGGGTGGCTACACCTTC; cdr3_aa: CASSLATSLGGYTF
v_call: TRBV6-5; clone_size: NA; d_call: NA; cdr3_length: 16; j_call: TRBJ2-1; cdr3_nt: TGTGCCAGCAGTTACTCAGGGCGGGGCTCCTACAATGAGCAGTTCTTC; cdr3_aa: CASSYSGRGSYNEQFF
v_call: TRBV4-2; clone_size: many; d_call: TRBD1; cdr3_length: 17; j_call: TRBJ2-3; cdr3_nt: TGTGCCAGCAGCCAAGTCGGGACAGGGGTAGGCACAGATACGCAGTATTTT; cdr3_aa: CASSQVGTGVGTDTQYF
v_call: TRBV28; clone_size: NA; d_call: NA; cdr3_length: 15; j_call: TRBJ1-2; cdr3_nt: TGTGCCAGCAGTTTTCAGGGACGATCTCGCTATGGCTACACCTTC; cdr3_aa: CASSFQGRSRYGYTF
v_call: TRBV9; clone_size: many; d_call: NA; cdr3_length: 15; j_call: TRBJ2-7; cdr3_nt: TGTGCCAGCAGCGTAGGGATTAGCGGCTCCTACGAGCAGTACTTC; cdr3_aa: CASSVGISGSYEQYF
v_call: TRBV7-9; clone_size: many; d_call: TRBD2; cdr3_length: 14; j_call: TRBJ2-3; cdr3_nt: TGTGCCAGCAGCGGCGGGAGTTGGACAGATACGCAGTATTTT; cdr3_aa: CASSGGSWTDTQYF
v_call: TRBV10-3; clone_size: many; d_call: NA; cdr3_length: 15; j_call: TRBJ1-5; cdr3_nt: TGTGCCATCAGTGTCTCGGGGGCCGGCAATCAGCCCCAGCATTTT; cdr3_aa: CAISVSGAGNQPQHF
v_call: TRBV20-1; clone_size: many; d_call: NA; cdr3_length: 15; j_call: TRBJ2-1; cdr3_nt: TGCAGTGCTAGAGAGGGACATAGCGCCTACAATGAGCAGTTCTTC; cdr3_aa: CSAREGHSAYNEQFF